The rows below give T cell receptor beta chains drawn from one sample of a study of blood T cell repertoires in COVID-19. TCRdb's table, derived via immunoSEQ multiplex PCR, lists solely in-frame clones and lacks some. The repertoire holds about 230,000 clones, with about nine tenths as singletons. The specimen sequenced was PBMCs or T cells enriched from blood (not recorded which). The receptor source for this set is a woman in her thirties with acute COVID-19. Both conserved end residues are part of each CDR3. D genes are given only for firm matches. Rows give clone size only sometimes, using once, few, many, or a class for an expanded clone.

CDR3 length	V gene	clone size	J gene	D gene	CDR3 protein	CDR3 DNA
16	TRBV3-1/TRBV3-2	few	TRBJ2-1	TRBD2	CASSVSGTSGGMGQFF	TGTGCCAGCAGCGTCAGTGGGACTAGCGGGGGGATGGGGCAGTTCTTC
15	TRBV7-6	NA	TRBJ2-5	TRBD1	CASSLAQGARETQYF	TGTGCCAGCAGCTTAGCACAGGGGGCAAGGGAGACCCAGTACTTC
14	TRBV2	few	TRBJ1-2	NA	CASSEFGANYGYTF	TGTGCCAGCAGTGAATTCGGAGCTAACTATGGCTACACCTTC
16	TRBV7-8	NA	TRBJ2-1	TRBD2	CASSLPGTSGGSEQFF	TGTGCCAGCAGCTTGCCCGGGACTAGCGGGGGTAGTGAGCAGTTCTTC
15	TRBV9	NA	TRBJ1-4	TRBD1	CASSVEGQGREKLFF	TGTGCCAGCAGCGTAGAGGGACAGGGACGCGAAAAACTGTTTTTT
16	TRBV27	NA	TRBJ2-2	TRBD1	CASSYPGQANTGELFF	TGTGCCAGCAGTTACCCGGGACAGGCGAACACCGGGGAGCTGTTTTTT
13	TRBV29-1	NA	TRBJ1-1	NA	CSVFQGSGTEAFF	TGCAGCGTATTCCAGGGGTCCGGCACTGAAGCTTTCTTT
13	TRBV18	NA	TRBJ2-7	TRBD1	CASSSQGYDEQYF	TGTGCCAGCTCATCACAGGGGTACGACGAGCAGTACTTC
16	TRBV9	NA	TRBJ1-6	NA	CASSVALQGVDSPLHF	TGTGCCAGCAGCGTGGCCTTACAGGGCGTAGATTCACCCCTCCACTTT
16	TRBV15	NA	TRBJ2-3	TRBD2	CATSKGLAASTDTQYF	TGTGCCACCAGCAAGGGACTAGCGGCTAGCACAGATACGCAGTATTTT
17	TRBV3-1/TRBV3-2	NA	TRBJ2-1	NA	CASSQARPGALGDEQFF	TGTGCCAGCAGCCAAGCGCGGCCAGGGGCCCTCGGCGATGAGCAGTTCTTC
14	TRBV7-9	NA	TRBJ2-7	TRBD2	CASSSSGGTYEQYF	TGTGCCAGCAGCTCGTCGGGGGGGACCTACGAGCAGTACTTC
12	TRBV18	NA	TRBJ2-7	TRBD1	CASSEDRAEQYF	TGTGCCAGCTCAGAAGACAGGGCCGAGCAGTACTTC
12	TRBV30	NA	TRBJ1-5	TRBD1	CAWNQGGQPQHF	TGTGCCTGGAATCAGGGGGGACAGCCCCAGCATTTT
20	TRBV19	NA	TRBJ2-1	TRBD2	CASSIFTSGLAGSMYNEQFF	TGTGCCAGTAGTATTTTCACAAGCGGACTAGCGGGATCGATGTACAATGAGCAGTTCTTC
15	TRBV19	NA	TRBJ1-2	TRBD1	CASLWGRQGQNGYTF	TGTGCCAGTCTTTGGGGCCGACAGGGGCAGAATGGCTACACCTTC
15	TRBV18	NA	TRBJ1-6	NA	CASSPQAGRDSPLHF	TGTGCCAGCTCACCACAGGCAGGTAGAGATTCACCCCTCCACTTT